This T cell receptor beta chain was profiled in a study of T cell changes during pregnancy in multiple sclerosis. The germline V and J ends were trimmed by 9 bases and 5 bases, with 8 bases remaining between them. The germline CDR1 and CDR2 sequences are SGHTA and FQGNSA. The CDR3 covers 11 residues. Here immunoSEQ multiplex PCR was the method, and the copy in TCRdb shows in-frame clones only, minus some. The table lists fewer than 55,000 clones, almost 90% of them singletons. The input for sequencing was peripheral blood, taken after pregnancy. The clonotype originates from a female donor in good health, enrolled as a control in a pregnancy study. This sequence joins TRBV7-2 and TRBJ2-1; D perhaps matches TRBD2 (5 bases). For the CDR3, the DNA is TGTGCCAGAACTAGAAACAATGAGCAGTTCTTC. Its translation is CARTRNNEQFF.